These 9 T cell receptor beta chains came from one sample sequenced in a study of blood T cell repertoires in COVID-19 (dated by TCRdb to the early 2020s). Libraries were built with the immunoSEQ multiplex PCR assay. The table comes from immuneACCESS by way of TCRdb, which keeps in-frame sequences with V and J called. Part of the clones is missing from these tables; in studies checked, under half for an unresolved V gene and the rest for unknown reasons. For this sample the table gives 100,000 to 150,000 clones, of which about four fifths were detected only once. The ten largest make up approximately 12% of the sample. What was sequenced was peripheral blood. These receptor sequences come from a woman aged 60-70 years with acute or convalescent COVID-19.

The chain has TRBV6-5 and TRBJ2-7; TRBD1 agrees at 7 bases. Trimming removed 6 bases from V and 1 base from J; junction bases left unmatched: 9. CDR1 is MNHEY, CDR2 SVGAGI, per germline. The CDR3 is made up of 15 amino acids. CDR3: CASRLLGDSSYEQYV. The CDR3 DNA is TGTGCCAGCAGACTCCTAGGGGACAGTTCCTACGAGCAGTACGTC.

This clone has more than one count but fewer than ten. The chain links TRBV12-2 to TRBJ2-5; the table's D call of TRBD2 was not tested on the DNA. TRBV12-2 represents a pseudogene. The CDR3 consists of 19 residues. The CDR3 protein is CASRSGLAGAATISETQYF. The CDR3 nucleotides read TGTGCAAGTCGCTCGGGACTAGCGGGGGCCGCAACCATATCTGAGACCCAGTACTTC.

The rearrangement joins TRBV6-6 to TRBJ2-1, with 9 bases identical to TRBD1. Trimming cost V 8 bases and J 6 bases; bases outside gene matches: 2. This CDR3 has 12 amino acids. Germline V gene sequence: CDR1 MNHNY, CDR2 SVGAGI (reference sequence). CDR3 amino acids: CASATGGNEQFF. CDR3 coding DNA: TGTGCCAGCGCGACAGGGGGCAATGAGCAGTTCTTC.

J is TRBJ1-2 and V is TRBV6-6, with 10 bases aligning to TRBD1. CDR1 is MNHNY, CDR2 SVGAGI, per germline (reference sequence). This CDR3 has 16 amino acids. Trimming at V came to 5 bases and at J to 5 bases, leaving 11 bases not matched to a gene. In DNA form, the CDR3 reads TGTGCCAGCAGTCAGGGACAGGGGAGGGGGTATTATGGCTACACCTTC. This encodes CASSQGQGRGYYGYTF.

The chain combines TRBV5-1 with TRBJ2-3; TRBD2 matches at 13 bases. Germline lookup yields CDR1 SGHRS and CDR2 YFSETQ. V lost 4 bases and J lost 7; bases outside the gene matches: 9. The CDR3 covers 16 residues. The CDR3 is CASSARLAGGANTQYF. The CDR3 nucleotides read TGCGCCAGCAGCGCCCGACTAGCGGGGGGAGCGAATACGCAGTATTTT. Full variable domain (rest looked up from reference TRBV5-1 and TRBJ2-3): KAGVTQTPRYLIKTRGQQVTLSCSPISGHRSVSWYQQTPGQGLQFLFEYFSETQRNKGNFPGRFSGRQFSNSRSEMNVSTLELGDSALYLCASSARLAGGANTQYFGPGTRLTVL.

The V and J genes are TRBV3-1 (or the pseudogene TRBV3-2) and TRBJ2-5; possible D gene TRBD2, 6 bases. V shed 6 bases and J shed 2 bases, with 7 bases lying between them. The CDR3 has 12 amino acids. Germline loops: CDR1 LGHDT, CDR2 YNNKEL (reference sequence). In DNA form, the CDR3 reads TGTGCCAGCAGGGGACTGCAAGAGACCCAGTACTTC. This translates into CASRGLQETQYF.

The rearrangement uses TRBV4-1 and TRBJ1-6; TRBD1 might be the D (5 bases). The CDR3 runs 14 residues. Between the trimmed V and J ends, which lost 3 bases and 10 bases, there was a span of 13 bases. CDR1 MGHRA and CDR2 YSYEKL come from the germline V gene. CDR3 residues: CASSHQTDSSPLHF. CDR3 sequence (DNA): TGCGCCAGCAGCCATCAGACAGACAGCTCACCCCTCCACTTT.

The gene calls are TRBV5-1 and TRBJ1-6, with no clear D. Germline CDR1 reads SGHRS; CDR2 reads YFSETQ. V lost 0 bases and J lost 7, with 11 bases in between. The CDR3 loop spans 15 amino acids. DNA of the CDR3: TGCGCCAGCAGCTTGGGTGACGGACTGAATTCACCCCTCCACTTT. Encoded protein: CASSLGDGLNSPLHF.

The V gene is TRBV4-1, the J gene TRBJ1-2, with D possibly being TRBD1 (5 bases). The CDR3 runs 15 residues. Trimming shortened V by 3 bases and J by 6 bases, and 17 bases separated the two germline ends. Germline lookup yields CDR1 MGHRA and CDR2 YSYEKL. The CDR3 is CASSHPAQGDHGYTF. The CDR3 DNA is TGCGCCAGCAGCCATCCTGCCCAGGGTGACCATGGCTACACCTTC.